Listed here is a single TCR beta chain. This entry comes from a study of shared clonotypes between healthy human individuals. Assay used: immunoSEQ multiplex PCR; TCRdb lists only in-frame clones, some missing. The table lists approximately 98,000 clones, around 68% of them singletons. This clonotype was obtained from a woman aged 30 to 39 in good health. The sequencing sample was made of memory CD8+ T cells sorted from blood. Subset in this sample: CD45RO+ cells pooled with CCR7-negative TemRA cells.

CDR3 protein: CASSEGGSGGKSSYNEQFF. The CDR3 nucleotides read TGTGCCAGCAGTGAAGGGGGGTCTGGCGGGAAAAGCTCCTACAATGAGCAGTTCTTC. The V and J genes are TRBV2 and TRBJ2-1, with a weak D call TRBD2 (6 bases). The CDR3 consists of 19 residues. Germline assignment: CDR1 SNHLY and CDR2 FYNNEI. The V end lost 1 base, the J end lost 0 bases, and 19 bases lay between the germline ends.